This T cell receptor (beta chain) came from a study of molecular identifiers for immune sequencing clone quantification. General study points: Over 97% of effector molecules, yet under 1% of naive-cell molecules, were held by clones above 20 RNA copies. Reportedly, one cell's Jurkat TCR RNA was detected within 1,200,000 naive CD8 cells.

This clonotype was seen many times. The antigen is unknown. Using 10%, 30% or 50% RNA, naive CD8 libraries were derived from about 20,000 to 1,000,000 sorted cells. When naive CD8 T cells were sorted, they were gated as CD8+CD4-CCR7+CD45RA+. TCRdb ran MiXCR on the PCR reads and lists one entry per CDR3 protein. The table shows about 640,000 distinct CDR3 sequences, with nearly 20% occurring only once. Trimming cost V 3 bases and J 0 bases, with 12 bases left between them. The CDR3 spans 15 residues. Germline V gives CDR1 SGHRS, CDR2 YFSETQ. The rearrangement links TRBV5-1 to TRBJ1-1, with unresolved D. The clonotype comes from a human donor in good health. Some libraries in this study had Jurkat cell RNA spiked in. The source material was naive CD8+ T cells from blood, with Jurkat cell RNA spiked in. Subset in this sample: FACS-sorted CD8+CD4-CCR7+CD45RA+ naive T cells. The CDR3, as DNA: TGCGCCAGCAGCTCCCTGGGAGGGATGAACACTGAAGCTTTCTTT. Amino acid sequence: CASSSLGGMNTEAFF.